One sample yielded the 15 T cell receptor beta chains listed below, sequenced in a study of T cell responses to AZD1222 COVID-19 vaccine. Libraries were prepared by immunoSEQ multiplex PCR; TCRdb keeps only in-frame clonotypes and omits some of them. The sample includes approximately 80,000 clones, more than 85% of them seen just once. The sample consisted of peripheral blood, taken 28 days after the second AZD1222 dose. The origin of the receptors is an adult who received the AZD1222 COVID-19 vaccine.

This clone appeared once. The V and J genes are TRBV6-2 or TRBV6-3 and TRBJ1-5, with D perhaps TRBD1 (6 bases). V was pared by 6 bases and J by 2 bases, with 17 bases between. CDR3 length: 16 residues. CDR1 MNHEY and CDR2 SVGEGT come from the germline V gene. CDR3 in amino acids: CASSYSTGSGNQPQHF. In DNA, the CDR3 is TGTGCCAGCAGCTATTCGACAGGTTCGGGCAATCAGCCCCAGCATTTT.

The chain couples TRBV28 to TRBJ2-2; the match to TRBD1 covers 8 bases. CDR1 and CDR2 (germline): MDHEN, SYDVKM. The CDR3 consists of 16 residues. V lost 3 bases to trimming and J lost 5 bases; unmatched junction nucleotides: 8. The CDR3 protein is CASSFTGGRRTGELFF. CDR3 nucleotides: TGTGCCAGCAGTTTCACAGGGGGTCGTAGGACCGGGGAGCTGTTTTTT. The full variable domain, its missing parts supplied by reference TRBV28 and TRBJ2-2, is DVKVTQSSRYLVKRTGEKVFLECVQDMDHENMFWYRQDPGLGLRLIYFSYDVKMKEKGDIPEGYSVSREKKERFSLILESASTNQTSMYLCASSFTGGRRTGELFFGEGSRLTVL.

This chain links TRBV7-2 with TRBJ2-1; TRBD2 aligns across 10 bases. The CDR3 runs 15 residues. CDR1 is SGHTA, CDR2 FQGNSA, per germline. Unmatched junction bases numbered 6, after V lost 3 bases and J lost 7 bases. The DNA of the CDR3 is TGTGCCAGCAGCTTCTCTAGCGGGAGAGGTAATGAGCAGTTCTTC. Its protein product is CASSFSSGRGNEQFF.

The CDR3 region has the DNA TGTGCCAGCAGCTTGGAAGCGGGAGGCACCCCCTACGAGCAGTACTTC. It specifies CASSLEAGGTPYEQYF. The chain combines TRBV5-4 with TRBJ2-7; TRBD2 matches at 9 bases. CDR1 is SGHNT, CDR2 YYREEE, per germline (reference sequence). The CDR3 has 16 amino acids. V trimming: 0 bases; J trimming: 2 bases; junction bases outside the gene matches: 6.

This sequence joins TRBV23-1 and TRBJ2-3, with 9 bases fitting TRBD2. TRBV23-1 is identified as an open reading frame with a role that is uncertain. The CDR3 extends over 15 amino acids. V gave up 6 bases and J gave up 4 bases; unmatched junction bases: 8. In nucleotides, the CDR3 is TGCGCCAGCAGCCCACGACTAGCGGTCCCAGATACGCAGTATTTT. This sequence encodes CASSPRLAVPDTQYF.

This chain uses TRBV28 with TRBJ2-2; 12 bases agree with TRBD1. The CDR3 extends over 16 amino acids. V shed 7 bases and J 4 bases; nucleotides not matched to a gene: 7. Germline CDR1 and CDR2: MDHEN and SYDVKM. The CDR3 here is CASTPPGQGATGELFF. In DNA form, the CDR3 reads TGTGCCAGCACCCCGCCGGGACAGGGGGCCACCGGGGAGCTGTTTTTT.

V gene TRBV4-1 combines with J gene TRBJ1-6; possible D gene TRBD1, 5 bases. This CDR3 is built from 16 residues. The ends were cut back, 3 bases at V and 10 bases at J, with 19 bases in the middle. Germline V gene sequence: CDR1 MGHRA, CDR2 YSYEKL. This CDR3 is CASSQAENQGYSPLHF. The CDR3 DNA reads as TGCGCCAGCAGCCAGGCCGAAAATCAGGGTTACTCACCCCTCCACTTT.

This chain's CDR3 is CASSLEAYGYTF. In DNA form, the CDR3 reads TGTGCCAGCAGCTTAGAGGCCTATGGCTACACCTTC. The V and J genes are TRBV7-9 and TRBJ1-2, with D unclear. The germline CDR1 and CDR2 sequences are SEHNR and FQNEAQ (reference sequence). This CDR3 comprises 12 residues. Trimming shortened V by 1 base and J by 4 bases, and 4 bases separated the two germline ends. Full variable domain (outside the CDR3, taken from reference TRBV7-9 and TRBJ1-2): DTGVSQNPRHKITKRGQNVTFRCDPISEHNRLYWYRQTLGQGPEFLTYFQNEAQLEKSRLLSDRFSAERPKGSFSTLEIQRTEQGDSAMYLCASSLEAYGYTFGSGTRLTVV.

The V and J genes are TRBV9 and TRBJ2-3; TRBD1 matches at 7 bases. This CDR3 spans 15 amino acids. Germline V gene data show CDR1 as SGDLS and CDR2 as YYNGEE. The V segment lost 0 bases and the J segment 4 bases; nucleotides outside the gene matches: 5. In nucleotides, the CDR3 is TGTGCCAGCAGCGTAGCTGAGACAGGGTCAGATACGCAGTATTTT. Translating it yields CASSVAETGSDTQYF.

The genes are TRBV29-1 and TRBJ1-4; no reliable D call. Germline-derived CDR1 and CDR2 are SQVTM and ANQGSEA. The CDR3 loop spans 13 amino acids. Trimming took off 4 bases at V and 0 bases at J, with 6 bases between the two ends. CDR3 protein: CSVVRSTNEKLFF. CDR3 nucleotide sequence: TGCAGCGTTGTCAGGTCAACTAATGAAAAACTGTTTTTT.

This sequence joins TRBV4-1 and TRBJ2-7; no clear D gene. Deletions cut 0 bases from V and 6 bases from J, with 21 bases between. The germline V gene has CDR1 MGHRA and CDR2 YSYEKL. The CDR3 runs to 17 residues. The DNA for the CDR3 is TGCGCCAGCAGCCAAGAAGTTTCGGCGTCCATTGCGGTCGAGCAGTACTTC. It encodes CASSQEVSASIAVEQYF.

The J gene is TRBJ1-5, the V gene TRBV5-1; D uncertain. Trimming took off 4 bases at V and 3 bases at J, with 11 bases between the two ends. Germline V gene data show CDR1 as SGHRS and CDR2 as YFSETQ. The CDR3 length is 14 residues. The CDR3 DNA is TGCGCCAGCAGCCCCGACGGAGACAATCAGCCCCAGCATTTT. This sequence encodes CASSPDGDNQPQHF.

The chain uses TRBV15 and TRBJ2-7; D perhaps matches TRBD2 (5 bases). CDR3 length: 16 amino acids. Deletions cut 0 bases from V and 4 bases from J, with 16 bases between. The germline CDR1 and CDR2 sequences are LNHNV and YYDKDF (reference sequence). Here the CDR3 DNA reads TGTGCCACCAGCAGAGATATAGGGCTGAGGGCATACGAGCAGTACTTC. This codes for CATSRDIGLRAYEQYF. Complete variable domain (other parts from reference TRBV15 and TRBJ2-7): DAMVIQNPRYQVTQFGKPVTLSCSQTLNHNVMYWYQQKSSQAPKLLFHYYDKDFNNEADTPDNFQSRRPNTSFCFLDIRSPGLGDTAMYLCATSRDIGLRAYEQYFGPGTRLTVT.

The chain recombines TRBV13 with TRBJ1-5; 7 nucleotides agree with TRBD1. Germline CDR1 PRHDT, CDR2 FYEKMQ (reference sequence). CDR3 size: 14 residues. J lost 6 bases, V lost 4 bases, and 6 bases had no gene match. The CDR3 protein is CASSYRQGGQPQHF. DNA for the CDR3: TGTGCCAGCAGCTACCGACAGGGTGGTCAGCCCCAGCATTTT.

This clone was seen a few times. This chain links TRBV7-9 with TRBJ2-7, with 10 bases aligning to TRBD1. CDR1 and CDR2 from the germline V gene are SEHNR and FQNEAQ (reference sequence). CDR3 length equals 14 residues. The J segment lost 2 bases and the V segment lost 5 bases, leaving 3 bases of the junction unmatched. CDR3 amino acids: CASSLGTGAYEQYF. The CDR3 DNA is TGTGCCAGCAGCCTGGGGACAGGGGCCTACGAGCAGTACTTC.